The next 30 T cell receptor beta chains were all read from a single sample in a study of beta chain features in type 1 diabetes. General study findings and limits: All four CD4+ subsets of Type 1 diabetes patients contained TCRB CDR3s that were moderately but significantly shorter.

These receptors have no identified antigens. Expressed TCRB transcripts were sequenced because the entire RNA isolate underwent reverse transcription. Method: immunoSEQ multiplex PCR; TCRdb's copy keeps in-frame clones and lacks some. The sample has 400,000 or so clones, around 10% seen once. Sequenced input: central memory CD4+ T cells from blood. These receptors were obtained from a man aged 30 to 45 with type 1 diabetes.

V is TRBV18 and J is TRBJ1-1, with D hard to call. Germline assignment: CDR1 KGHSH and CDR2 LQKENI. The CDR3 contains 13 residues. Trimming shortened V by 2 bases and J by 3 bases, and 7 bases separated the two germline ends. CDR3 residues: CASSPSTDTEAFF. The DNA for the CDR3 is TGTGCCAGCTCACCATCCACAGACACTGAAGCTTTCTTT.

This clone has at least ten counts. The V gene is TRBV14, the J gene TRBJ2-2; D call uncertain. CDR3 length equals 14 residues. Germline values: CDR1 SGHDN, CDR2 FVKESK. V gave up 5 bases and J gave up 0 bases, with 7 bases separating them. The CDR3 loop is CASSYGPNTGELFF. The CDR3 bases are TGTGCCAGCAGCTACGGACCGAACACCGGGGAGCTGTTTTTT.

The chain has TRBV6-6 and TRBJ2-2; D not resolved. The CDR3 totals 16 residues. From germline, CDR1 is MNHNY and CDR2 SVGAGI (reference sequence). The V and J ends lost 5 bases and 6 bases respectively, with 19 bases between them. The CDR3 loop reads CASSRPKGMIAGELFF. As DNA, the CDR3 is TGTGCCAGCAGTCGCCCGAAGGGAATGATCGCCGGGGAGCTGTTTTTT.

This clone was counted ten times or more. The CDR3 spells CASSPPGGNGVGNTIYF. CDR3 nucleotides: TGTGCCAGCTCACCACCGGGCGGTAACGGAGTTGGAAACACCATATATTTT. J is TRBJ1-3 and V is TRBV18; no definite D call. CDR3 length: 17 amino acids. The V end was cut by 0 bases, the J end by 3 bases, with 15 bases between. From germline, CDR1 is KGHSH and CDR2 LQKENI.

In this sample, this clone turned up many times. The chain combines TRBV7-9 with TRBJ2-3; unclear D gene. Trimming removed 5 bases from V and 3 bases from J, with 6 bases in between. This CDR3 is built from 12 residues. Germline CDR1 and CDR2: SEHNR and FQNEAQ (reference sequence). CDR3 loop: CASSQKTDTQYF. DNA of the CDR3: TGTGCCAGCAGCCAAAAGACAGATACGCAGTATTTT.

This clone was seen ten or more times. This sequence joins TRBV4-3 and TRBJ2-4; no clear D. Germline loops: CDR1 LGHNA, CDR2 YSLEER. The CDR3 extends over 15 amino acids. The V end was cut by 1 base, the J end by 5 bases, with 12 bases between. The DNA of the CDR3 is TGCGCCAGCAGCCAAGCCCCCCCCGATCAAAACATTCAGTACTTC. The encoded protein is CASSQAPPDQNIQYF.

The chain has TRBV20-1 and TRBJ2-5; D not resolved. V was shortened by 5 bases and J by 5 bases, with 9 bases between the two germline ends. The CDR3 totals 11 residues. CDR1 DFQATT and CDR2 SNEGSKA come from the germline V gene (reference sequence). Here the CDR3 reads CSAPTRETQYF. The CDR3 DNA follows: TGCAGTGCTCCGACACGGGAGACCCAGTACTTC.

The table lists this clone with a few counts. Distinct nucleotide sequences in the sample also encode this CDR3. The gene calls are TRBV6-5 and TRBJ1-1; the match to TRBD1 covers 7 bases. Germline V lookup: CDR1 MNHEY, CDR2 SVGAGI. Germline trimming cut 5 bases from V and 2 bases from J; bases unmatched to any gene: 5. The CDR3 is 14 residues long. The CDR3 bases are TGTGCCAGCAGTGACAGGGTGGGAAACACTGAAGCTTTCTTT. Translation gives CASSDRVGNTEAFF.

The rearrangement joins TRBV5-4 to TRBJ2-7; TRBD1 agrees at 7 bases. The V gene end was trimmed by 5 bases and the J gene end by 1 base; junction bases not matched to a gene: 6. The length of the CDR3 is 14 residues. Germline lookup yields CDR1 SGHNT and CDR2 YYREEE (reference sequence). Here the CDR3 DNA reads TGTGCCAGCAGACCCTGGGACAGATCCTACGAGCAGTACTTC. This sequence encodes CASRPWDRSYEQYF.

In its sample, this clone was seen a few times. The chain links TRBV28 to TRBJ1-1, with a possible D match to TRBD1 (5 bases). This CDR3 contains 13 residues. From germline, CDR1 is MDHEN and CDR2 SYDVKM. Trimming removed 7 bases at V and 4 bases at J, with 13 bases between. The CDR3 spells CASTGIVLTEAFF. As DNA, the CDR3 is TGTGCCAGCACAGGGATTGTGCTCACTGAAGCTTTCTTT.

This clone was seen a handful of times. The gene calls are TRBV2 and TRBJ2-5; 7 bases map to TRBD1. CDR3 size: 15 residues. The germline V gene encodes CDR1 SNHLY and CDR2 FYNNEI. With 2 bases clipped from V and 4 bases from J, the junction kept 7 bases outside the gene matches. CDR3 DNA: TGTGCCAGCAGTGAAACAGGGGTGACCCGAGAGACCCAGTACTTC. This sequence encodes CASSETGVTRETQYF.

The CDR3 protein is CASSLQGASGNTIYF. The CDR3, as DNA: TGTGCCAGCAGTTTACAGGGGGCATCGGGAAACACCATATATTTT. V gene TRBV27 combines with J gene TRBJ1-3; 8 nucleotides line up with TRBD1. The V and J ends lost 2 bases and 4 bases, in that order; junction bases with no gene match: 4. This CDR3 contains 15 residues. CDR1 is MNHEY, CDR2 SMNVEV, per germline (reference sequence).

V gene TRBV7-3 combines with J gene TRBJ1-3, with D perhaps matching TRBD1 (6 bases). Germline CDR1 and CDR2: SGHTA and FQGTGA. V gave up 4 bases and J gave up 0 bases, with 10 bases separating them. CDR3 length equals 15 residues. The CDR3 reads CASSSTQGSGNTIYF. The DNA for the CDR3 is TGTGCCAGCAGCTCTACACAGGGCTCTGGAAACACCATATATTTT.

This clone appeared a few times. The rearrangement uses TRBV5-1 and TRBJ2-3; TRBD2 is a possible D gene (6 bases). Trimming removed 0 bases from V and 8 bases from J, with 16 bases in between. CDR3 length: 15 residues. Germline CDR1 is SGHRS and CDR2 is YFSETQ. The CDR3 DNA reads as TGCGCCAGCAGCTTGGCTCCTCGGAGGGAAGCTACGCAGTATTTT. Encoded protein: CASSLAPRREATQYF.

The rearrangement joins TRBV5-1 to TRBJ2-7; 7 nucleotides agree with TRBD2. From germline, CDR1 is SGHRS and CDR2 YFSETQ. V shed 4 bases, J shed 5 bases, and the junction held 9 bases outside the gene matches. This CDR3 spans 14 amino acids. The CDR3, as DNA: TGCGCCAGCAGCCCGCAGGGAGGGACCCACGAGCAGTACTTC. Translated, it gives CASSPQGGTHEQYF. The entire variable domain, with the rest obtained from reference TRBV5-1 and TRBJ2-7, is as follows: KAGVTQTPRYLIKTRGQQVTLSCSPISGHRSVSWYQQTPGQGLQFLFEYFSETQRNKGNFPGRFSGRQFSNSRSEMNVSTLELGDSALYLCASSPQGGTHEQYFGPGTRLTVT.

This clone was counted a few times. This chain joins TRBV4-3 and TRBJ2-7; 7 bases match TRBD2. The CDR3 sequence is 16 residues long. V dropped 0 bases and J dropped 2; count of bases not matched to a gene: 7. Germline V CDR1 and CDR2: LGHNA, YSLEER. CDR3 amino acids: CASSQDKASGTYEQYF. DNA of the CDR3: TGCGCCAGCAGCCAAGATAAGGCTAGCGGAACCTACGAGCAGTACTTC.

In its sample, this clone was seen a few times. This chain links TRBV7-2 with TRBJ2-5; 8 nucleotides agree with TRBD1. V shed 1 base, J shed 5 bases, and the junction held 3 bases outside the gene matches. Germline V lookup: CDR1 SGHTA, CDR2 FQGNSA. The CDR3 sequence is 14 residues long. The CDR3 sequence: CASSLGQGAETQYF. As DNA, the CDR3 is TGTGCCAGCAGCTTAGGTCAGGGGGCTGAGACCCAGTACTTC.

This chain uses TRBV14 with TRBJ2-1; a possible D gene is TRBD2 (5 bases). This CDR3 comprises 15 residues. V was shortened by 0 bases and J by 4 bases, with 10 bases between the two germline ends. The V gene's germline CDR1 is SGHDN and CDR2 FVKESK. CDR3 nucleotides: TGTGCCAGCAGCCAAGAGGCTAGCCTTTACAATGAGCAGTTCTTC. Amino acid sequence: CASSQEASLYNEQFF.

This clone has a handful of counts. The J gene is TRBJ2-7, the V gene TRBV5-1; a weak D match, TRBD2 (6 bases). Germline V CDR1 and CDR2: SGHRS, YFSETQ. There are 16 residues in the CDR3. V lost 0 bases, J lost 0 bases, and 13 bases lay in between. The CDR3 DNA reads TGCGCCAGCAGCTTGGTGTCGGGAGTTAGCTCCTACGAGCAGTACTTC. Amino acid sequence: CASSLVSGVSSYEQYF. Filled out from reference TRBV5-1 and TRBJ2-7, the complete variable domain reads KAGVTQTPRYLIKTRGQQVTLSCSPISGHRSVSWYQQTPGQGLQFLFEYFSETQRNKGNFPGRFSGRQFSNSRSEMNVSTLELGDSALYLCASSLVSGVSSYEQYFGPGTRLTVT.

This clone was observed a few times. V gene TRBV4-1 combines with J gene TRBJ1-5; no definite D call. From germline, CDR1 is MGHRA and CDR2 YSYEKL. The CDR3 length is 13 residues. The germline V and J ends were trimmed by 4 bases and 5 bases, with 9 bases remaining between them. As DNA, the CDR3 is TGCGCCAGCAGCCGGCAGTCGGATCAGCCCCAGCATTTT. As protein: CASSRQSDQPQHF.

This clone was seen a handful of times. The chain is built from TRBV27 and TRBJ2-1; possibly TRBD2 for D (5 bases). The CDR3 is made up of 12 amino acids. Per the germline V gene, CDR1 is MNHEY and CDR2 is SMNVEV (reference sequence). Deletions cut 9 bases from V and 4 bases from J, with 10 bases between. The CDR3 sequence: CASVGVYNEQFF. DNA for the CDR3: TGTGCCAGTGTGGGAGTATACAATGAGCAGTTCTTC.

The V gene is TRBV25-1, the J gene TRBJ1-2, with D possibly being TRBD1 (6 bases). Germline lookup yields CDR1 MGHDK and CDR2 SYGVNS. The CDR3 is 13 residues long. The ends were cut back, 6 bases at V and 8 bases at J, with 16 bases in the middle. Written as DNA, the CDR3 is TGTGCCAGCAGGAAACCAGGGGATAGAGGCTACACCTTC. Protein: CASRKPGDRGYTF.

This clone has more than one count but fewer than ten. The chain couples TRBV5-6 to TRBJ2-6; D is possibly TRBD2 (5 bases). V dropped 3 bases and J dropped 0 bases, with 10 bases sitting between them. Germline V gene lookup returns CDR1 SGHDT and CDR2 YYEEEE. This CDR3 is built from 16 residues. Here the CDR3 DNA reads TGTGCCAGCAGCTCACGAGGGAACTCTGGGGCCAACGTCCTGACTTTC. Its protein product is CASSSRGNSGANVLTF.

This clone occurred a few times. The V and J genes are TRBV19 and TRBJ1-2; 8 bases match TRBD1. V lost 4 bases, J lost 2 bases, and 6 bases stayed unmatched. Germline CDR1 and CDR2: LNHDA and SQIVND (reference sequence). The length of the CDR3 is 15 residues. The CDR3 DNA sequence: TGTGCCAGTAGTACCCCGACAGGGGAAAACTATGGCTACACCTTC. This gives the protein CASSTPTGENYGYTF. Drawing the rest from reference TRBV19 and TRBJ1-2, the complete variable domain is DGGITQSPKYLFRKEGQNVTLSCEQNLNHDAMYWYRQDPGQGLRLIYYSQIVNDFQKGDIAEGYSVSREKKESFPLTVTSAQKNPTAFYLCASSTPTGENYGYTFGSGTRLTVV.

The table lists this clone with a few counts. The V and J genes are TRBV10-3 and TRBJ2-5; D unresolved. The germline V gene encodes CDR1 ENHRY and CDR2 SYGVKD. The length of the CDR3 is 17 residues. Trimming took off 10 bases at V and 4 bases at J, with 28 bases between the two ends. CDR3 DNA: TGTGCCACTACTCGAGCTCACCTGAGGTCGTCAGGAGAGACCCAGTACTTC. Amino acids: CATTRAHLRSSGETQYF.

The chain recombines TRBV28 with TRBJ2-1, with 7 bases that match TRBD1. Germline lookup yields CDR1 MDHEN and CDR2 SYDVKM. Germline trimming cut 8 bases from V and 5 bases from J; bases unmatched to any gene: 6. The CDR3 extends over 13 amino acids. The CDR3 reads CASWDRINNEQFF. The CDR3 DNA sequence: TGTGCCAGCTGGGACAGAATTAACAATGAGCAGTTCTTC.

This clone appeared a few times. The J gene is TRBJ2-1, the V gene TRBV7-2; TRBD2 aligns across 11 bases. CDR3 length: 19 residues. J gave up 0 bases and V 5 bases, and 12 bases lay outside the gene matches. Germline V CDR1 and CDR2: SGHTA, FQGNSA. The CDR3 region has the DNA TGTGCCAGCAGCAGCCCGACTAGCGGGGTCACAAGCTCCTACAATGAGCAGTTCTTC. Amino acids: CASSSPTSGVTSSYNEQFF.

This chain links TRBV5-1 with TRBJ1-3; D might be TRBD1 (6 bases). CDR3 length equals 17 residues. The germline CDR1 and CDR2 sequences are SGHRS and YFSETQ. Deletions cut 3 bases from V and 0 bases from J, with 16 bases between. This chain's CDR3 is CASSSGQTISSGNTIYF. The CDR3 coding sequence is TGCGCCAGCAGCTCCGGACAGACTATAAGCTCTGGAAACACCATATATTTT.

This clone was counted between two and nine times. V gene TRBV27 combines with J gene TRBJ2-7; D gene unclear. CDR3 length: 13 residues. CDR1 is MNHEY and CDR2 is SMNVEV in the germline V gene (reference sequence). Trimming left V 5 bases short and J 7 bases short, with 15 bases between. The CDR3 loop reads CASSPPPGTEQYF. CDR3 bases: TGTGCCAGCAGTCCACCACCAGGAACAGAGCAGTACTTC.

This clone was detected a few times. This sequence joins TRBV5-1 and TRBJ1-3; unclear D gene. The CDR3 runs 15 residues. V lost 0 bases and J lost 1, with 8 bases in between. The V gene's germline CDR1 is SGHRS and CDR2 YFSETQ. The CDR3 spells CASSLVAASGNTIYF. The DNA of the CDR3 is TGCGCCAGCAGCTTGGTGGCAGCGTCTGGAAACACCATATATTTT.